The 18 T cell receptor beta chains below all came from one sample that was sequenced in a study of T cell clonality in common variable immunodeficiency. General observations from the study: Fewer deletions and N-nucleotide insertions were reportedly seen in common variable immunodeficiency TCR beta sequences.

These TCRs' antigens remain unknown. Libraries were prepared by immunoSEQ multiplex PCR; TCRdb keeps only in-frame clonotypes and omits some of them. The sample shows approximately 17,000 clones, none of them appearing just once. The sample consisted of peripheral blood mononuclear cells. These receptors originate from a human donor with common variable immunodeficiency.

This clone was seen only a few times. The DNA read from the CDR3 is TGTGCCAGCAGCGCCACACAGGGGGCTGACTATGGC. It translates to CASSATQGADYG. The complete CDR3 protein is CASSATQGADYGYTF. The J gene is TRBJ1-2, the V gene TRBV7-2, with TRBD1 matching over 9 bases. The read is 3 residues too short to cover the CDR3 end, so that end is filled in from the germline J gene. Germline V CDR1 and CDR2: SGHTA, FQGNSA. This CDR3 spans 15 amino acids. V was pared by 5 bases and J by 3 bases, with 7 bases of the junction left unmatched.

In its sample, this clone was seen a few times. The sequenced part of the CDR3 DNA is TGCGCCAGCAGCGGATGGACACGGACTGAA. This gives the protein CASSGWTRTE. The entire CDR3 protein is CASSGWTRTEAFF. V gene TRBV5-1 combines with J gene TRBJ1-1; a possible D gene is TRBD1 (5 bases). The read comes to an end 3 residues before the CDR3 does, leaving the germline J gene to fill in the end. This CDR3 contains 13 residues. CDR1 and CDR2 from the germline V gene are SGHRS and YFSETQ. Trimming left V 4 bases short and J 5 bases short, with 12 bases between.

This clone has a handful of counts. The sequenced CDR3 bases are TGTGCCAGTAGTAGGGCCGGGCTAGCGGGGGGATCCTACAATGAG. Encoded protein: CASSRAGLAGGSYNE. The full-length CDR3 reads as CASSRAGLAGGSYNEQFF. V gene TRBV19 combines with J gene TRBJ2-1, with 11 bases identical to TRBD2. The CDR3 end is not reached by the read, which stops 3 residues before it; the germline J gene fills it in. Trimming at V came to 4 bases and at J to 1 base, leaving 9 bases not matched to a gene. The length of the CDR3 is 18 residues. The germline V gene has CDR1 LNHDA and CDR2 SQIVND (reference sequence).

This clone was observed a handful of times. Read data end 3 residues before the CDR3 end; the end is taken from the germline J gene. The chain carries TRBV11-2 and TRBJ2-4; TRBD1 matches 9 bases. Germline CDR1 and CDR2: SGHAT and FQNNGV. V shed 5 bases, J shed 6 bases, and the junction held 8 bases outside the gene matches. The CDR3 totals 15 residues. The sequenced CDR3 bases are TGTGCCAGCAGCCCATGGACAGGGGTGGGAAACATT. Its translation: CASSPWTGVGNI. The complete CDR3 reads CASSPWTGVGNIQYF.

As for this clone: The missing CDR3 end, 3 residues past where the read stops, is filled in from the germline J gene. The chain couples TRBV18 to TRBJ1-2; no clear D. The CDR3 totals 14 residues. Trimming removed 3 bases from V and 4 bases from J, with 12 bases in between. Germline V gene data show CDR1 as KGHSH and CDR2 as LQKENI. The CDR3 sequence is CASSPEGTFYGYTF. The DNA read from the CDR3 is TGTGCCAGCTCACCTGAAGGTACCTTCTATGGC. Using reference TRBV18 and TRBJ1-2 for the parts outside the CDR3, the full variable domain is NAGVMQNPRHLVRRRGQEARLRCSPMKGHSHVYWYRQLPEEGLKFMVYLQKENIIDESGMPKERFSAEFPKEGPSILRIQQVVRGDSAAYFCASSPEGTFYGYTFGSGTRLTVV.

CDR3 protein: CASSTPGLAGPYEQYF. Partial CDR3 DNA: TGTGCCAGTAGTACCCCCGGACTAGCGGGACCCTACGAG. The chain couples TRBV19 to TRBJ2-7; 12 nucleotides agree with TRBD2. The read falls 3 residues short of the CDR3 end, and the missing part is taken from the germline J gene. The CDR3 runs 16 residues. V shed 4 bases and J 2 bases; nucleotides not matched to a gene: 6. Per the germline V gene, CDR1 is LNHDA and CDR2 is SQIVND (reference sequence).

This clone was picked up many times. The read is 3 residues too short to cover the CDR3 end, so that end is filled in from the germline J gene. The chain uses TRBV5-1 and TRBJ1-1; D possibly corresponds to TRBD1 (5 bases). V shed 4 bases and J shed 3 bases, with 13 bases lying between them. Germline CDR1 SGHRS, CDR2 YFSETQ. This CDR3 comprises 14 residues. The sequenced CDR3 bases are TGCGCCAGCAGCATCGGCGGGGGTCACACTGAA. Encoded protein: CASSIGGGHTE. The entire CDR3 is CASSIGGGHTEAFF. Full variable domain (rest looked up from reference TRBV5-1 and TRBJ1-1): KAGVTQTPRYLIKTRGQQVTLSCSPISGHRSVSWYQQTPGQGLQFLFEYFSETQRNKGNFPGRFSGRQFSNSRSEMNVSTLELGDSALYLCASSIGGGHTEAFFGQGTRLTVV.

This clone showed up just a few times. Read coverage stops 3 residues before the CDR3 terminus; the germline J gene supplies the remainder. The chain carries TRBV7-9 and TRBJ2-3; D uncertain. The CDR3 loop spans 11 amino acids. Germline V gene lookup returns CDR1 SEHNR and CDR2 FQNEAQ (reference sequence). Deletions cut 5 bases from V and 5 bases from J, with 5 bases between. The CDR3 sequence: CASSVRDTQYF. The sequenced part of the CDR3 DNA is TGTGCCAGCAGCGTCCGAGATACG.

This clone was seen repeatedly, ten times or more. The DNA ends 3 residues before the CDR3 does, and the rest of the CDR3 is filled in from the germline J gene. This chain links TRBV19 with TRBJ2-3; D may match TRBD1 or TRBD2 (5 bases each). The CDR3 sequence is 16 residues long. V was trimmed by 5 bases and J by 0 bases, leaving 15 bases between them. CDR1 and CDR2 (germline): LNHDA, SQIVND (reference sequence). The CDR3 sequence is CASSGLEGPSTDTQYF. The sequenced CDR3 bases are TGTGCCAGTAGTGGTCTTGAGGGGCCCAGCACAGATACG. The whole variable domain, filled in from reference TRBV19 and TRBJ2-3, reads DGGITQSPKYLFRKEGQNVTLSCEQNLNHDAMYWYRQDPGQGLRLIYYSQIVNDFQKGDIAEGYSVSREKKESFPLTVTSAQKNPTAFYLCASSGLEGPSTDTQYFGPGTRLTVL.

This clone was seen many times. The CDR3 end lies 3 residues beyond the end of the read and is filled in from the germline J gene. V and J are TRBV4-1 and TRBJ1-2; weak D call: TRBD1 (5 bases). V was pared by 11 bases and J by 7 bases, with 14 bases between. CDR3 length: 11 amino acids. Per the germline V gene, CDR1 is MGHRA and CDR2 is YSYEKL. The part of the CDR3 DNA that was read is TGCGCCGGTAGGGGACTTCTTGGC. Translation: CAGRGLLG. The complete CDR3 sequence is CAGRGLLGYTF.

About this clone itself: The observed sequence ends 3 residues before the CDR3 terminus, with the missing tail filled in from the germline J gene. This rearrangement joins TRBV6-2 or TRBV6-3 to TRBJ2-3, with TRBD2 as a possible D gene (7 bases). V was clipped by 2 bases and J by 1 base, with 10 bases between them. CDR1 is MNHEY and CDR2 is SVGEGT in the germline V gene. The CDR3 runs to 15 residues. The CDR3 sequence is CASSYGGARTDTQYF. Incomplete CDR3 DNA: TGTGCCAGCAGTTACGGGGGGGCGCGCACAGATACG.

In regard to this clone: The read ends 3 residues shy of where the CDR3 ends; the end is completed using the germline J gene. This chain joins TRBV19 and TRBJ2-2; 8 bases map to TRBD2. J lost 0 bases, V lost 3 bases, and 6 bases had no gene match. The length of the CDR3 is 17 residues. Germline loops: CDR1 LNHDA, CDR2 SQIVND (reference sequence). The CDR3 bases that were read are TGTGCCAGTAGTATTTCAGCGGGGGCCACGAACACCGGGGAG. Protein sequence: CASSISAGATNTGE. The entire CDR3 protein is CASSISAGATNTGELFF.

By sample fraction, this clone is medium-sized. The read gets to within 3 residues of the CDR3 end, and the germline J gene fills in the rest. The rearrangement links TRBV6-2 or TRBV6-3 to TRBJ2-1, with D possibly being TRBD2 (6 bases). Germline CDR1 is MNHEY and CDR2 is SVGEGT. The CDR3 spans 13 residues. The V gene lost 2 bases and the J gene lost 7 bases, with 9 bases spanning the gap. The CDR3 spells CASSYGLNNEQFF. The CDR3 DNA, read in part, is TGTGCCAGCAGTTACGGACTAAATAATGAG.

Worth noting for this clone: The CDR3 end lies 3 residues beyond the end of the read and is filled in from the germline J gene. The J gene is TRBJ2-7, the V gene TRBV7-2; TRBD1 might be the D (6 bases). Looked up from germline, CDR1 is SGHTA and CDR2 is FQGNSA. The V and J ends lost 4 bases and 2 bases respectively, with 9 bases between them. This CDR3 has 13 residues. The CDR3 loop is CASSSPGAYEQYF. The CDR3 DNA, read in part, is TGTGCCAGCAGCTCGCCAGGGGCCTACGAG.

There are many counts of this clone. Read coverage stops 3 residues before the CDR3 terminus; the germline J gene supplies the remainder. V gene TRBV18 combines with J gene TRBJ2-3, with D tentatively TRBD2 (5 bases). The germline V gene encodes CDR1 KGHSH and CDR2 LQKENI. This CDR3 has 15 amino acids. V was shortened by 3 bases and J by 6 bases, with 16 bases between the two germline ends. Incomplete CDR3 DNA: TGTGCCAGCTCACCGTGGCGGGTAAACGGGGATACG. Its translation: CASSPWRVNGDT. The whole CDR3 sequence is CASSPWRVNGDTQYF.

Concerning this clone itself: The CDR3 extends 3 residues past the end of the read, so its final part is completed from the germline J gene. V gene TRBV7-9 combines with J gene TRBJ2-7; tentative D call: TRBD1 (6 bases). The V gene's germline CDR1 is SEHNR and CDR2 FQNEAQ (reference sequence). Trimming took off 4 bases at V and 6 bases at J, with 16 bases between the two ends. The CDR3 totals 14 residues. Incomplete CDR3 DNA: TGTGCCAGCAGCTCGGCCCTGACAGGTACCGAG. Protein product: CASSSALTGTE. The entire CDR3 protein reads CASSSALTGTEQYF.

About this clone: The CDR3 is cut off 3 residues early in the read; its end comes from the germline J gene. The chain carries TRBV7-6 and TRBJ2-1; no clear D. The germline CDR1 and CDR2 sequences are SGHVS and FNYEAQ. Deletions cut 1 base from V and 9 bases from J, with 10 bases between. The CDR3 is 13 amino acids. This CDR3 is CASSLEGRVEQFF. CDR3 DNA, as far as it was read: TGTGCCAGCAGCTTAGAAGGCCGGGTTGAG.

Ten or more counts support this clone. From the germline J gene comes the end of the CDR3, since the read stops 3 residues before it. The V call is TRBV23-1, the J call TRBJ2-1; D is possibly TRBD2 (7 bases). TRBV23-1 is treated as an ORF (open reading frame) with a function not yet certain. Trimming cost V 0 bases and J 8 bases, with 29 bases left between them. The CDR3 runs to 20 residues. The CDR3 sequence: CASSQSKGPGTIGGGYEQFF. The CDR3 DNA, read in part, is TGCGCCAGCAGTCAATCGAAGGGTCCCGGGACTATAGGGGGGGGCTATGAG.